Described below is a single T cell receptor (beta chain) sequence and its context. The CDR3 has 14 amino acids. CDR1 and CDR2 (germline): SGHAT, FQNNGV. The V end lost 5 bases, the J end lost 7 bases, and 17 bases lay between the germline ends. This sample was included in a study of blood T cells in healthy people across ages. A second about 6 to 12 cycle PCR used barcoded and J-beta primers. In TCRdb, the 5' RACE reads were re-called with MiXCR into one record per CDR3 protein. Of roughly 1,500,000 distinct CDR3 sequences in the sample, around 42% are singletons; the top ten hold approximately 7.9%. The chain employs TRBV11-2 and TRBJ1-2; unclear D gene. This TCR was recovered from a woman aged 18-29 years in good health. The sequencing input was blood. The DNA of the CDR3 is TGTGCCAGCAGCCCCACTCCAGCATCCTGTGGCTACACCTTC. Its translation: CASSPTPASCGYTF.